This T cell receptor beta chain was obtained from a study of blood T cell repertoires in COVID-19. The overall study: Sites across the United States, Italy and Spain contributed samples from acute and convalescent COVID-19. T cells, B-cell-depleted T cells, or PBMCs provided the cDNA or gDNA that served as material.

The CDR3 is 14 amino acids. The J segment lost 2 bases and the V segment lost 6 bases, leaving 4 bases of the junction unmatched. The germline V gene has CDR1 SNHLY and CDR2 FYNNEI. This clone showed up just a few times. Original handling: Estimates of nucleated cell counts were drawn from the amplification of reference gene primers. Assay: immunoSEQ multiplex PCR; the TCRdb copy retains only in-frame clones and omits some. The V and J calls and clone size were taken over from that table, and D and trimming were inferred from the DNA. The sample has 70,000 to 90,000 clones, around 84% seen once; the top ten hold over 9.5%.

Material for sequencing was peripheral blood. V gene TRBV2 combines with J gene TRBJ2-7; TRBD2 agrees at 10 bases. The source of this sequence is a human donor in a cohort sampled during active COVID-19. For the CDR3, the DNA is TGTGCCAGCAGGAGAGGGACTAGCGCCTACGAGCAGTACTTC. Its protein product is CASRRGTSAYEQYF.